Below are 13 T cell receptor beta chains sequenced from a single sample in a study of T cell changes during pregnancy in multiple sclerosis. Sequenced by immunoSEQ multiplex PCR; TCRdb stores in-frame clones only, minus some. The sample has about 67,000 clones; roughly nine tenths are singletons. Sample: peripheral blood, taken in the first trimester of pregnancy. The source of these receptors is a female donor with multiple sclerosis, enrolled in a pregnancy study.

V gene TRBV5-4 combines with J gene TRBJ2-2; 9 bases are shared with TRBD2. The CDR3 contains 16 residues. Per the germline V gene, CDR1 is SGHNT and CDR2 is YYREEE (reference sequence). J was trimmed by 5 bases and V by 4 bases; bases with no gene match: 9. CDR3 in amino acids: CASSLPLAGSTGELFF. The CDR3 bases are TGTGCCAGCAGCCTCCCACTAGCGGGTTCAACCGGGGAGCTGTTTTTT.

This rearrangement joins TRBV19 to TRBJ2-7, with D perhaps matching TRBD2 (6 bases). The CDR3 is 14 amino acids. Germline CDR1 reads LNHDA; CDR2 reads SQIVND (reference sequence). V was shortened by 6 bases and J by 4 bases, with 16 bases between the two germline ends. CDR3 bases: TGTGCCAGTAGGTCGGAGGAGGGCGTTTACGAGCAGTACTTC. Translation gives CASRSEEGVYEQYF.

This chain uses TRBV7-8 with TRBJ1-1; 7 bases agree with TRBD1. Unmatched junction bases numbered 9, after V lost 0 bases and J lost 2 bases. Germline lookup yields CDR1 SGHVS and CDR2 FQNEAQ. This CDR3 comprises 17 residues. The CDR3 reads CASSLARDRLLNTEAFF. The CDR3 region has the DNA TGTGCCAGCAGCTTAGCCCGGGACAGACTCCTAAACACTGAAGCTTTCTTT.

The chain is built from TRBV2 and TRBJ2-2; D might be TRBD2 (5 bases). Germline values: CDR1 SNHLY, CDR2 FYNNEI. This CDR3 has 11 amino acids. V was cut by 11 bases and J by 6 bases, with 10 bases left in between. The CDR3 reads CARLRAGELFF. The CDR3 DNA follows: TGTGCCCGCTTGAGGGCCGGGGAGCTGTTTTTT.

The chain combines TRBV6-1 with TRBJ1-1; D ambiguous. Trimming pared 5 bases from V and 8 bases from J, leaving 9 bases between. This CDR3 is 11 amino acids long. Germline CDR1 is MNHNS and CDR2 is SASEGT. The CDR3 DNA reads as TGTGCCAGCAGTCAAATGTTGGAAGCTTTCTTT. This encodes CASSQMLEAFF.

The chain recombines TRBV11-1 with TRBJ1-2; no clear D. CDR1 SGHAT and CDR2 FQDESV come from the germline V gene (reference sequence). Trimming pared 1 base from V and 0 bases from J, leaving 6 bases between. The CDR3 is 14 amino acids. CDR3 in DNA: TGTGCCAGCAGCTTAGATCCAGCTAACTATGGCTACACCTTC. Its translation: CASSLDPANYGYTF. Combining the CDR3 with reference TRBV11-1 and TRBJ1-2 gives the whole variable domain EAEVAQSPRYKITEKSQAVAFWCDPISGHATLYWYRQILGQGPELLVQFQDESVVDDSQLPKDRFSAERLKGVDSTLKIQPAELGDSAMYLCASSLDPANYGYTFGSGTRLTVV.

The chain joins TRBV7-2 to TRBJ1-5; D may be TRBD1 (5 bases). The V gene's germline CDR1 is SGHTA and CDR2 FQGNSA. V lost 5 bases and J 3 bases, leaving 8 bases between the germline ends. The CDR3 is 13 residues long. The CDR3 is CASSPRVNQPQHF. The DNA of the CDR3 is TGTGCCAGCAGCCCCAGGGTCAATCAGCCCCAGCATTTT.

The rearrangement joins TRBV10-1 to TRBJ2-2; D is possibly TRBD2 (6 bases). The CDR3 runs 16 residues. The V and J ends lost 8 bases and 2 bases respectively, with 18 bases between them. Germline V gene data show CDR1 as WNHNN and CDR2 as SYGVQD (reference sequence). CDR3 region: CASSPGHGSNTGELFF. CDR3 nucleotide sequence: TGCGCCAGCTCCCCCGGGCACGGGAGTAACACCGGGGAGCTGTTTTTT.

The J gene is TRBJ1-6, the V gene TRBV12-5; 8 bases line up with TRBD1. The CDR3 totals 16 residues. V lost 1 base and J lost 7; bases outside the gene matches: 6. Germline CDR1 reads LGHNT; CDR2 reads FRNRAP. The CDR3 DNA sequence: TGTGCTAGTGGTTTGGACGCAGGGGGCAGAAATTCACCCCTCCACTTT. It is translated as CASGLDAGGRNSPLHF. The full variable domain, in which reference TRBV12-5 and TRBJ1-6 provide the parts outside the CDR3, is DARVTQTPRHKVTEMGQEVTMRCQPILGHNTVFWYRQTMMQGLELLAYFRNRAPLDDSGMPKDRFSAEMPDATLATLKIQPSEPRDSAVYFCASGLDAGGRNSPLHFGNGTRLTVT.

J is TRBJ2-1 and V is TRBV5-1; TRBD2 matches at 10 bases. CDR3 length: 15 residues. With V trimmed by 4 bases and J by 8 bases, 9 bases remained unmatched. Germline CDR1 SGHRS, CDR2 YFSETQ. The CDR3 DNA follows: TGCGCCAGCAGCCGGTCCCTAGCGGGAGCCGATGAGCAGTTCTTC. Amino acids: CASSRSLAGADEQFF. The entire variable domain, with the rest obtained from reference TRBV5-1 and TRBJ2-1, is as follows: KAGVTQTPRYLIKTRGQQVTLSCSPISGHRSVSWYQQTPGQGLQFLFEYFSETQRNKGNFPGRFSGRQFSNSRSEMNVSTLELGDSALYLCASSRSLAGADEQFFGPGTRLTVL.

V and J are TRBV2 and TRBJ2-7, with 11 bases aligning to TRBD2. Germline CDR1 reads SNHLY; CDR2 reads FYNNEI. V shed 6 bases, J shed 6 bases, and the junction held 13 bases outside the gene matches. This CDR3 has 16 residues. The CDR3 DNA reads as TGTGCCAGCAGCCCAGAACTTAGCGGGAGGGCCGGCGAGCAGTACTTC. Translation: CASSPELSGRAGEQYF.

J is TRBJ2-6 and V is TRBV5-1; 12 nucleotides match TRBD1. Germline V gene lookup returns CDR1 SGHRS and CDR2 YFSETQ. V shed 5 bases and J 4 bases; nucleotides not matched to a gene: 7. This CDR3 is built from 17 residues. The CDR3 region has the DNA TGCGCCAGCAGTTCGGGACAGGGGGCTTCGGGGGCCAACGTCCTGACTTTC. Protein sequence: CASSSGQGASGANVLTF.

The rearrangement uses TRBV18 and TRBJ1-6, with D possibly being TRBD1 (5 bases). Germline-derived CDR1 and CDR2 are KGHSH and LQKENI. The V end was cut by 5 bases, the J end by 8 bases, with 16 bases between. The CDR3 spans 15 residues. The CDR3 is CASSVTGHRDSPLHF. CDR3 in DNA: TGTGCCAGCTCAGTAACAGGCCACCGGGATTCACCCCTCCACTTT.